The 30 T cell receptor beta chains below come from one sample, sequenced in a study of T cell responses to AZD1222 COVID-19 vaccine (dated by TCRdb to about 2021). Taken with the paper, the label for time point translates to: baseline before first vaccination. Preparation of the library involved the immunoSEQ multiplex PCR assay. TCRdb limited this immuneACCESS table to in-frame rearrangements with V and J called. A share of clones is missing; checked studies link under half to unresolved V genes, and the rest is unexplained. Recorded for this sample are tens of thousands of clones; about 88% of them occurred a single time. 15% to 20% of the sample is held by the ten biggest clonotypes. Sequencing used peripheral blood, obtained on day 0 of AZD1222 vaccination. The source is an adult in good health.

This clone was counted a single time. The V call is TRBV3-1 (or the pseudogene TRBV3-2), the J call TRBJ1-2, with unresolved D. This CDR3 spans 12 amino acids. Trimming shortened V by 1 base and J by 4 bases, and 4 bases separated the two germline ends. Per the germline V gene, CDR1 is LGHDT and CDR2 is YNNKEL (reference sequence). CDR3 protein: CASSQGFYGYTF. The CDR3, as DNA: TGTGCCAGCAGCCAAGGCTTCTATGGCTACACCTTC.

CDR3 region: CASSQTGPVYSPLHF. The CDR3 region has the DNA TGTGCCAGCAGCCAGACCGGGCCGGTCTATTCACCCCTCCACTTT. The chain joins TRBV28 to TRBJ1-6, with no clear D. The germline V gene encodes CDR1 MDHEN and CDR2 SYDVKM. Trimming removed 6 bases from V and 8 bases from J, with 17 bases in between. The length of the CDR3 is 15 residues.

The chain employs TRBV7-9 and TRBJ1-1, with D possibly matching TRBD1 (5 bases). V gave up 1 base and J gave up 5 bases, with 11 bases separating them. Per the germline V gene, CDR1 is SEHNR and CDR2 is FQNEAQ (reference sequence). The CDR3 runs 14 residues. The CDR3 coding sequence is TGTGCCAGCAGCTTAGGACAGTCTGCAACTGAAGCTTTCTTT. Protein: CASSLGQSATEAFF.

The V and J genes are TRBV7-3 and TRBJ2-2; D is possibly TRBD2 (5 bases). Germline V lookup: CDR1 SGHTA, CDR2 FQGTGA. The CDR3 sequence is 14 residues long. The V and J ends lost 5 bases and 5 bases respectively, with 12 bases between them. CDR3 nucleotides: TGTGCCAGCAGCGAGGAGTCGGGGACCGGGGAGCTGTTTTTT. It is translated as CASSEESGTGELFF.

The chain couples TRBV12-3 or TRBV12-4 to TRBJ1-5; D not resolved. The V gene lost 6 bases and the J gene lost 0 bases, with 6 bases spanning the gap. CDR3 length: 13 residues. Written as DNA, the CDR3 is TGTGCCAGCAGCCTGAGTAGCAATCAGCCCCAGCATTTT. It specifies CASSLSSNQPQHF.

The rearrangement joins TRBV19 to TRBJ1-2; 7 nucleotides match TRBD1. V lost 5 bases, J lost 0 bases, and 3 bases stayed unmatched. The CDR3 runs 14 residues. The germline CDR1 and CDR2 sequences are LNHDA and SQIVND (reference sequence). CDR3 sequence reads: CASSPGQANYGYTF. The DNA of the CDR3 is TGTGCCAGTAGTCCCGGACAGGCTAACTATGGCTACACCTTC.

This chain connects TRBV7-2 to TRBJ2-7; unclear D gene. Germline V lookup: CDR1 SGHTA, CDR2 FQGNSA. With 2 bases removed from V and 3 bases from J, the gap between germline ends came to 8 bases. The CDR3 has 13 residues. CDR3 sequence (DNA): TGTGCCAGCAGCTTAATCCCTGGCTACGAGCAGTACTTC. Residues: CASSLIPGYEQYF.

V gene TRBV12-3 or TRBV12-4 combines with J gene TRBJ2-3; D ambiguous. The CDR3 loop spans 13 amino acids. Deletions cut 5 bases from V and 1 base from J, with 7 bases between. CDR3 nucleotides: TGTGCCAGCAGTATACGGGGCACAGATACGCAGTATTTT. It codes for CASSIRGTDTQYF.

This CDR3 reads CASSLESFAEQYF. The CDR3 coding sequence is TGTGCCAGCAGCTTAGAAAGCTTCGCCGAGCAGTACTTC. The V and J genes are TRBV7-2 and TRBJ2-7, with D uncertain. This CDR3 spans 13 amino acids. V was shortened by 1 base and J by 6 bases, with 10 bases between the two germline ends. Per germline, CDR1 SGHTA and CDR2 FQGNSA.

This rearrangement joins TRBV2 to TRBJ1-2; D may be TRBD1 (6 bases). Germline loops: CDR1 SNHLY, CDR2 FYNNEI. V shed 6 bases and J shed 9 bases, with 17 bases lying between them. The CDR3 spans 13 residues. CDR3 loop: CASRRGGAGSYTF. The DNA for the CDR3 is TGTGCCAGCAGGAGAGGGGGGGCGGGAAGCTACACCTTC. Filled out from reference TRBV2 and TRBJ1-2, the complete variable domain reads EPEVTQTPSHQVTQMGQEVILRCVPISNHLYFYWYRQILGQKVEFLVSFYNNEISEKSEIFDDQFSVERPDGSNFTLKIRSTKLEDSAMYFCASRRGGAGSYTFGSGTRLTVV.

This chain joins TRBV14 and TRBJ1-2; 7 bases line up with TRBD1. Germline lookup yields CDR1 SGHDN and CDR2 FVKESK. The CDR3 spans 14 residues. V gave up 0 bases and J gave up 7 bases; unmatched junction bases: 5. CDR3 amino acids: CASSQDRGSGGYTF. CDR3 bases: TGTGCCAGCAGCCAAGACAGGGGGTCCGGTGGCTACACCTTC.

This clone was seen a few times. The chain couples TRBV5-1 to TRBJ1-2; D is unresolved. Germline V CDR1 and CDR2: SGHRS, YFSETQ. The CDR3 sequence is 13 residues long. V was cut by 1 base and J by 3 bases, with 7 bases left in between. CDR3 region: CASSLTVDYGYTF. CDR3 DNA sequence: TGCGCCAGCAGCTTGACAGTGGACTATGGCTACACCTTC.

V is TRBV7-2 and J is TRBJ1-3; a possible D gene is TRBD1 (5 bases). The CDR3 loop spans 15 amino acids. From germline, CDR1 is SGHTA and CDR2 FQGNSA. Trimming took 3 bases from V and 0 from J, leaving 9 bases between them. The CDR3 bases are TGTGCCAGCAGCTTGGGGCTTCCCTCTGGAAACACCATATATTTT. Residues: CASSLGLPSGNTIYF.

This clone showed up just a few times. The rearrangement links TRBV19 to TRBJ2-1; a weak D match, TRBD2 (6 bases). This CDR3 is 13 amino acids long. V dropped 5 bases and J dropped 12 bases, with 17 bases sitting between them. The germline V gene has CDR1 LNHDA and CDR2 SQIVND (reference sequence). This CDR3 reads CASSVLLGGGQFF. CDR3 DNA: TGTGCCAGTAGTGTCCTACTTGGGGGAGGGCAGTTCTTC.

This chain connects TRBV9 to TRBJ2-3; D gene uncertain. From germline, CDR1 is SGDLS and CDR2 YYNGEE. The CDR3 totals 14 residues. V was clipped by 0 bases and J by 4 bases, with 9 bases between them. CDR3 amino acids: CASSVALGADTQYF. The CDR3 DNA reads TGTGCCAGCAGCGTAGCGTTAGGCGCAGATACGCAGTATTTT. The variable domain in full, with the rest retrieved from reference TRBV9 and TRBJ2-3, is DSGVTQTPKHLITATGQRVTLRCSPRSGDLSVYWYQQSLDQGLQFLIQYYNGEERAKGNILERFSAQQFPDLHSELNLSSLELGDSALYFCASSVALGADTQYFGPGTRLTVL.

In this sample, this clone turned up many times. The chain has TRBV7-6 and TRBJ1-2; 9 nucleotides match TRBD1. There are 16 residues in the CDR3. V gave up 0 bases and J gave up 8 bases; unmatched junction bases: 10. Germline loops: CDR1 SGHVS, CDR2 FNYEAQ. The chain's CDR3 is CASSLAQRTGDRGYTF. The CDR3 DNA sequence: TGTGCCAGCAGCTTAGCACAACGGACAGGGGACAGGGGCTACACCTTC.

The V gene is TRBV13, the J gene TRBJ1-1; D unclear. The CDR3 loop spans 12 amino acids. V was trimmed by 5 bases and J by 6 bases, leaving 10 bases between them. Germline-derived CDR1 and CDR2 are PRHDT and FYEKMQ (reference sequence). The DNA of the CDR3 is TGTGCCAGCAGCCCACAGCTGGCTGAAGCTTTCTTT. Amino acid sequence: CASSPQLAEAFF.

The chain joins TRBV3-1 (or the pseudogene TRBV3-2) to TRBJ2-7, with D perhaps TRBD2 (5 bases). Germline CDR1 reads LGHDT; CDR2 reads YNNKEL (reference sequence). The CDR3 length is 13 residues. V gave up 9 bases and J gave up 2 bases, with 14 bases separating them. The CDR3 loop reads CARLIATAYEQYF. The CDR3 coding sequence is TGTGCCAGACTGATAGCGACGGCCTACGAGCAGTACTTC.

The genes are TRBV18 and TRBJ2-7; maybe TRBD2 (5 bases). V lost 2 bases and J 2 bases, leaving 16 bases between the germline ends. Germline CDR1 and CDR2: KGHSH and LQKENI. The CDR3 runs 16 residues. The CDR3 loop reads CASSPTNAGSTYEQYF. CDR3 DNA: TGTGCCAGCTCACCAACGAATGCGGGCAGTACCTACGAGCAGTACTTC.

This clone has just one count. The genes are TRBV7-9 and TRBJ1-5; D is unclear. CDR1 SEHNR and CDR2 FQNEAQ come from the germline V gene (reference sequence). This CDR3 contains 14 residues. V was pared by 4 bases and J by 0 bases, with 7 bases between. The chain's CDR3 is CASSSAPSNQPQHF. Here the CDR3 DNA reads TGTGCCAGCAGCTCCGCCCCTAGCAATCAGCCCCAGCATTTT.

The chain has TRBV12-3 or TRBV12-4 and TRBJ2-1, with D perhaps matching TRBD2 (5 bases). This CDR3 is built from 12 residues. Trimming took off 6 bases at V and 11 bases at J, with 14 bases between the two ends. The CDR3 DNA reads as TGTGCCAGCAGCCGTCAGGCGGGTAAGCAGTTCTTC. This gives the protein CASSRQAGKQFF.

The chain is built from TRBV19 and TRBJ2-3, with 10 positions matching TRBD2. J lost 4 bases, V lost 8 bases, and 6 bases had no gene match. Germline CDR1 reads LNHDA; CDR2 reads SQIVND (reference sequence). This CDR3 is 14 amino acids long. The DNA of the CDR3 is TGTGCCAGTGCAATAGCGGGAGGCGCAGATACGCAGTATTTT. It yields the protein CASAIAGGADTQYF. The full variable domain, completed using reference TRBV19 and TRBJ2-3, is DGGITQSPKYLFRKEGQNVTLSCEQNLNHDAMYWYRQDPGQGLRLIYYSQIVNDFQKGDIAEGYSVSREKKESFPLTVTSAQKNPTAFYLCASAIAGGADTQYFGPGTRLTVL.

The rearrangement links TRBV19 to TRBJ2-3; a possible D gene is TRBD1 (5 bases). This CDR3 is 14 amino acids long. The V gene's germline CDR1 is LNHDA and CDR2 SQIVND (reference sequence). V lost 2 bases, J lost 4 bases, and 10 bases lay in between. The CDR3 here is CASSIQGSADTQYF. CDR3 nucleotides: TGTGCCAGTAGTATACAGGGATCGGCAGATACGCAGTATTTT.

As DNA, the CDR3 is TGTGCCAGCAGGGACGCCGGCCCCTACGAGCAGTACTTC. As protein: CASRDAGPYEQYF. V and J are TRBV28 and TRBJ2-7; D unresolved. The CDR3 loop spans 13 amino acids. Trimming took off 6 bases at V and 2 bases at J, with 11 bases between the two ends. Germline CDR1 MDHEN, CDR2 SYDVKM.

A few counts support this clone. CDR3 in amino acids: CASRGGITEAFF. For the CDR3, the DNA is TGTGCCAGCAGAGGAGGGATCACTGAAGCTTTCTTT. The rearrangement uses TRBV2 and TRBJ1-1; no clear D. This CDR3 comprises 12 residues. Looked up from germline, CDR1 is SNHLY and CDR2 is FYNNEI. The V end lost 6 bases, the J end lost 4 bases, and 9 bases lay between the germline ends.

The chain couples TRBV2 to TRBJ2-7; D is perhaps TRBD2 (6 bases). Trimming pared 6 bases from V and 0 bases from J, leaving 12 bases between. The CDR3 spans 14 residues. Germline V lookup: CDR1 SNHLY, CDR2 FYNNEI. The chain's CDR3 is CASSPRGSSYEQYF. In nucleotides, the CDR3 is TGTGCCAGCAGCCCCCGGGGGAGCTCCTACGAGCAGTACTTC.

The chain links TRBV10-3 to TRBJ2-2; weak D call: TRBD1 (5 bases). Trimming cost V 7 bases and J 5 bases, with 11 bases left between them. The CDR3 runs to 13 residues. Germline-derived CDR1 and CDR2 are ENHRY and SYGVKD. CDR3: CAITESGTGELFF. The CDR3, as DNA: TGTGCCATCACCGAGTCAGGGACCGGGGAGCTGTTTTTT.

The V call is TRBV18, the J call TRBJ1-1; 7 bases are a match to TRBD1. The CDR3 consists of 14 residues. Germline V CDR1 and CDR2: KGHSH, LQKENI. J gave up 4 bases and V 5 bases, and 7 bases lay outside the gene matches. DNA of the CDR3: TGTGCCAGCTCATCCCGACAGGGTAGCACTGAAGCTTTCTTT. The encoded protein is CASSSRQGSTEAFF.

This sequence joins TRBV5-1 and TRBJ1-1; tentatively, D is TRBD1 (5 bases). From germline, CDR1 is SGHRS and CDR2 YFSETQ. The CDR3 extends over 16 amino acids. V dropped 7 bases and J dropped 5 bases, with 24 bases sitting between them. CDR3 protein: CASGEGSTGGNTEAFF. Written as DNA, the CDR3 is TGCGCCAGCGGAGAGGGGAGTACGGGAGGGAATACTGAAGCTTTCTTT.

The chain joins TRBV6-5 to TRBJ2-3; D is perhaps TRBD2 (6 bases). CDR3 length: 14 amino acids. The germline CDR1 and CDR2 sequences are MNHEY and SVGAGI. Trimming removed 6 bases from V and 3 bases from J, with 13 bases in between. The CDR3 is CASSRVSGTDTQYF. CDR3 in DNA: TGTGCCAGCAGCCGGGTTAGCGGAACAGATACGCAGTATTTT.